A single sample gave rise to the 29 T cell receptor beta chains below, sequenced in a study of patients and donors after allogeneic stem cell transplantation. TCRdb redid the calling of the RT-PCR reads with MiXCR, one entry per CDR3 protein. The data show 920,000 or so distinct CDR3 sequences, roughly 18% seen once. Sequencing was performed on blood, either unsorted or a sorted T cell fraction (not recorded which). The receptor set was obtained from a human donor who was either an allogeneic HSCT recipient or a stem cell or donor lymphocyte infusion donor (not recorded which). It is not recorded whose cells these are; they may come from a transplant donor.

This clonotype was observed many times. The chain employs TRBV6-1 and TRBJ1-5, with 10 bases matching TRBD1. This CDR3 has 14 residues. After removal of 4 bases from V and 4 bases from J, the junction contained 1 base not matched to a gene. Per germline, CDR1 MNHNS and CDR2 SASEGT. This CDR3 reads CASSGQGANQPQHF. CDR3 bases: TGTGCCAGCAGTGGACAGGGGGCGAATCAGCCCCAGCATTTT.

This clonotype was counted at least ten times. This chain links TRBV4-3 with TRBJ2-2; no clear D gene. Germline CDR1 is LGHNA and CDR2 is YSLEER. The germline V and J ends were trimmed by 0 bases and 4 bases, with 3 bases remaining between them. The CDR3 sequence is 13 residues long. The CDR3: CASSQEATGELFF. For the CDR3, the DNA is TGCGCCAGCAGCCAAGAAGCCACCGGGGAGCTGTTTTTT.

The chain is built from TRBV6-2 or TRBV6-3 and TRBJ2-7; 9 positions agree with TRBD2. The ends lost 3 bases at V and 7 bases at J; junction bases unmatched: 10. This CDR3 has 15 amino acids. CDR1 and CDR2 (germline): MNHEY, SVGEGT. CDR3 region: CASSYGLSGSFEQYF. The DNA of the CDR3 is TGTGCCAGCAGTTATGGACTTAGCGGGAGTTTTGAGCAGTACTTC.

This clonotype was observed a handful of times. The chain has TRBV29-1 and TRBJ1-4; 7 nucleotides agree with TRBD1. V lost 7 bases, J lost 4 bases, and 6 bases stayed unmatched. Germline values: CDR1 SQVTM, CDR2 ANQGSEA. The CDR3 sequence is 13 residues long. The CDR3 is CSAQRDSNEKLFF. The CDR3 nucleotides read TGCAGCGCGCAACGGGACAGTAATGAAAAACTGTTTTTT.

This chain connects TRBV30 to TRBJ1-4, with D perhaps matching TRBD1 (5 bases). The CDR3 is made up of 15 amino acids. Trimming removed 0 bases from V and 4 bases from J, with 12 bases in between. CDR1 and CDR2 from the germline V gene are GTSNPN and SVGIG (reference sequence). The CDR3 bases are TGTGCCTGGAGTGTACGGGACCGAATTAATGAAAAACTGTTTTTT. Translating gives CAWSVRDRINEKLFF.

Only a few counts were recorded for this clonotype. The chain uses TRBV29-1 and TRBJ1-1; D possibly corresponds to TRBD1 (6 bases). Trimming pared 7 bases from V and 0 bases from J, leaving 9 bases between. The CDR3 runs 12 residues. The germline gives CDR1 SQVTM, CDR2 ANQGSEA. The CDR3 region has the DNA TGCAGCGGCAGGGGAATGAACACTGAAGCTTTCTTT. It specifies CSGRGMNTEAFF. Full variable domain (missing parts from reference TRBV29-1 and TRBJ1-1): SAVISQKPSRDICQRGTSLTIQCQVDSQVTMMFWYRQQPGQSLTLIATANQGSEATYESGFVIDKFPISRPNLTFSTLTVSNMSPEDSSIYLCSGRGMNTEAFFGQGTRLTVV.

The table lists this clonotype with many counts. This rearrangement joins TRBV20-1 to TRBJ1-1; a weak D match, TRBD1 (5 bases). The germline gives CDR1 DFQATT, CDR2 SNEGSKA (reference sequence). V lost 1 base and J lost 0, with 18 bases in between. The CDR3 spans 17 residues. This chain's CDR3 is CSARVRGRTPMNTEAFF. Here the CDR3 DNA reads TGCAGTGCTAGAGTTCGGGGCAGAACTCCCATGAACACTGAAGCTTTCTTT.

This clonotype was seen a handful of times. This chain uses TRBV11-2 with TRBJ2-1; the D is unclear. This CDR3 has 12 residues. V dropped 6 bases and J dropped 8 bases, with 11 bases sitting between them. Germline assignment: CDR1 SGHAT and CDR2 FQNNGV. The CDR3 nucleotides read TGTGCCAGCAGGAGGATTGGAGATGAGCAGTTCTTC. Its translation: CASRRIGDEQFF.

This clonotype has more than one count but fewer than ten. This chain connects TRBV7-3 to TRBJ2-2; D tentatively fits TRBD1 or TRBD2 (6 bases each). Germline CDR1 SGHTA, CDR2 FQGTGA. CDR3 size: 18 residues. V was clipped by 11 bases and J by 0 bases, with 25 bases between them. This CDR3 is CASSFEGGGRSNTGELFF. As DNA, the CDR3 is TGTGCCTCTTCTTTTGAGGGGGGTGGACGGTCGAACACCGGGGAGCTGTTTTTT.

The rearrangement links TRBV7-2 to TRBJ2-2, with TRBD2 as a possible D gene (6 bases). The CDR3 covers 14 residues. V was pared by 2 bases and J by 6 bases, with 10 bases between. CDR1 and CDR2 (germline): SGHTA, FQGNSA. DNA for the CDR3: TGTGCCAGCAGCTTAAAGCGGGTGGCCGGGGAGCTGTTTTTT. It codes for CASSLKRVAGELFF. The full variable domain, in which reference TRBV7-2 and TRBJ2-2 provide the parts outside the CDR3, is GAGVSQSPSNKVTEKGKDVELRCDPISGHTALYWYRQSLGQGLEFLIYFQGNSAPDKSGLPSDRFSAERTGGSVSTLTIQRTQQEDSAVYLCASSLKRVAGELFFGEGSRLTVL.

This sequence joins TRBV3-1 and TRBJ1-2, with 12 bases matching TRBD1. V trimming: 4 bases; J trimming: 4 bases; junction bases outside the gene matches: 10. This CDR3 is built from 17 residues. In germline, CDR1 is LGHDT, CDR2 YNNKEL (reference sequence). CDR3 region: CASSPQWDRGQGYGYTF. CDR3 coding DNA: TGTGCCAGCAGCCCCCAATGGGACAGGGGGCAAGGCTATGGCTACACCTTC.

This clonotype was seen repeatedly, ten times or more. The chain has TRBV4-2 and TRBJ1-6; D uncertain. Germline lookup yields CDR1 LGHNA and CDR2 YNFKEQ. Trimming shortened V by 4 bases and J by 10 bases, and 23 bases separated the two germline ends. This CDR3 is 17 amino acids long. CDR3 nucleotide sequence: TGTGCCAGCAGCCTCCAACCCAGCCGGGATGTTAGATCACCCCTCCACTTT. Its translation: CASSLQPSRDVRSPLHF.

This clonotype occurred a few times. The chain recombines TRBV4-3 with TRBJ1-6, with no clear D. The CDR3 is 17 residues long. Germline lookup yields CDR1 LGHNA and CDR2 YSLEER. V lost 4 bases and J lost 1, with 14 bases in between. As DNA, the CDR3 is TGCGCCAGCAGCCCCCATATTACTAGATCCTATAATTCACCCCTCCACTTT. Its translation: CASSPHITRSYNSPLHF.

This clonotype appeared a few times. The gene calls are TRBV12-3 or TRBV12-4 and TRBJ1-2, with D possibly matching TRBD1 (5 bases). Trimming took off 8 bases at V and 8 bases at J, with 27 bases between the two ends. The CDR3 contains 16 residues. The CDR3 sequence is CASRLNMIGGSGGYTF. The CDR3 DNA is TGTGCCAGCCGCTTAAATATGATCGGGGGGTCCGGCGGCTACACCTTC.

This clonotype has more than one count but fewer than ten. This rearrangement joins TRBV6-5 to TRBJ1-1; D not resolved. V dropped 3 bases and J dropped 0 bases, with 8 bases sitting between them. Germline CDR1 and CDR2: MNHEY and SVGAGI. The CDR3 has 14 residues. The CDR3 nucleotides are TGTGCCAGCAGTTATCAGGCGATGAACACTGAAGCTTTCTTT. Its translation is CASSYQAMNTEAFF.

This clonotype was seen only a few times. The chain combines TRBV12-3 or TRBV12-4 with TRBJ2-3; 7 bases are a match to TRBD1. J gave up 5 bases and V 7 bases, and 9 bases lay outside the gene matches. CDR3 size: 14 residues. The CDR3 region has the DNA TGTGCCAGCACATTGACAGGGAGAGTAGATACGCAGTATTTT. Protein product: CASTLTGRVDTQYF.

Here the CDR3 DNA reads TGTGCCAGCAGCTACACACAGACTAGAGCGAACACCGGGGAGCTGTTTTTT. This sequence encodes CASSYTQTRANTGELFF. The chain joins TRBV5-5 to TRBJ2-2; D is possibly TRBD2 (6 bases). The CDR3 spans 17 residues. The germline CDR1 and CDR2 sequences are SGHKS and YYEKEE (reference sequence). The germline V and J ends were trimmed by 3 bases and 0 bases, with 15 bases remaining between them.

The chain employs TRBV11-2 and TRBJ1-1; maybe TRBD1 (5 bases). Trimming stripped 5 bases from V and 7 bases from J, with 20 bases between. Per the germline V gene, CDR1 is SGHAT and CDR2 is FQNNGV. The length of the CDR3 is 15 residues. CDR3 DNA sequence: TGTGCCAGCAGCGCCTCCGGGACCCAGGTTGGTGAAGCTTTCTTT. Protein sequence: CASSASGTQVGEAFF.

V and J are TRBV3-1 and TRBJ1-2; no firm D call. The V and J ends lost 4 bases and 4 bases respectively, with 16 bases between them. This CDR3 region has 15 residues. Germline V gives CDR1 LGHDT, CDR2 YNNKEL (reference sequence). This CDR3 is CASSRFLDGSYGYTF. The CDR3 nucleotides are TGTGCCAGCAGCCGGTTCCTTGACGGATCCTATGGCTACACCTTC.

This clonotype was seen many times. This sequence joins TRBV20-1 and TRBJ2-1; 10 nucleotides align to TRBD2. The CDR3 is made up of 15 amino acids. J gave up 4 bases and V 0 bases, and 3 bases lay outside the gene matches. The germline V gene encodes CDR1 DFQATT and CDR2 SNEGSKA (reference sequence). CDR3: CSARDRAGGYNEQFF. DNA of the CDR3: TGCAGTGCTAGAGATCGAGCGGGGGGGTACAATGAGCAGTTCTTC.

This clonotype was observed a few times. This clone may be a read error of a much larger clone one base away. This chain's CDR3 is CASSSILAKNIQYF. The CDR3 region has the DNA TGTGCCAGCAGCTCGATACTAGCCAAAAACATTCAGTACTTC. J is TRBJ2-4 and V is TRBV7-9; D call uncertain. Trimming cost V 4 bases and J 0 bases, with 7 bases left between them. Germline CDR1 and CDR2: SEHNR and FQNEAQ (reference sequence). CDR3 length equals 14 residues.

The chain employs TRBV24-1 and TRBJ2-1; TRBD2 agrees at 16 bases. CDR1 KGHDR and CDR2 SFDVKD come from the germline V gene. The V and J ends lost 7 bases and 8 bases, in that order; junction bases with no gene match: 10. This CDR3 contains 17 residues. The CDR3 nucleotides read TGTGCCACCAGGGACGGGACTAGCGGGAGGGCCGGGGATGAGCAGTTCTTC. Translating gives CATRDGTSGRAGDEQFF.

This clonotype was counted at least ten times. CDR3 in amino acids: CSATRPGGDTQYF. The CDR3, as DNA: TGCAGTGCCACCCGGCCAGGAGGAGATACGCAGTATTTT. The chain joins TRBV20-1 to TRBJ2-3; D possibly corresponds to TRBD2 (5 bases). The CDR3 spans 13 residues. Germline V gene sequence: CDR1 DFQATT, CDR2 SNEGSKA (reference sequence). The V end lost 6 bases, the J end lost 5 bases, and 15 bases lay between the germline ends.

This chain joins TRBV4-1 and TRBJ2-7; 13 bases map to TRBD2. This CDR3 spans 18 amino acids. CDR1 is MGHRA and CDR2 is YSYEKL in the germline V gene. Losses at the gene ends were 3 bases for V and 5 bases for J; bases not matched to a gene: 13. For the CDR3, the DNA is TGCGCCAGCAGCCACCGCGGACTAGCGGGAGTACGGGTAGACGAGCAGTACTTC. Amino acids: CASSHRGLAGVRVDEQYF.

The rearrangement links TRBV4-1 to TRBJ2-7; 8 bases are shared with TRBD2. CDR1 and CDR2 from the germline V gene are MGHRA and YSYEKL. The V and J ends lost 1 base and 5 bases, in that order; junction bases with no gene match: 7. CDR3 size: 15 residues. CDR3 region: CASSQAWREDNEQYF. DNA of the CDR3: TGCGCCAGCAGCCAAGCTTGGCGGGAGGATAACGAGCAGTACTTC.

In this sample, this clonotype turned up a few times. V and J are TRBV9 and TRBJ2-2, with 10 bases aligning to TRBD2. Germline-derived CDR1 and CDR2 are SGDLS and YYNGEE. CDR3 length: 17 residues. V lost 3 bases, J lost 2 bases, and 7 bases stayed unmatched. The CDR3 loop reads CASSGPSGSINTGELFF. The CDR3 DNA is TGTGCCAGCAGCGGACCTAGCGGGAGTATTAACACCGGGGAGCTGTTTTTT.

The chain has TRBV3-1 and TRBJ2-3; no reliable D call. The CDR3 consists of 12 residues. V was clipped by 2 bases and J by 6 bases, with 6 bases between them. Germline V gene lookup returns CDR1 LGHDT and CDR2 YNNKEL (reference sequence). The CDR3 DNA sequence: TGTGCCAGCAGCCAAAAGAGGGATACGCAGTATTTT. Translation gives CASSQKRDTQYF.

V is TRBV12-3 or TRBV12-4 and J is TRBJ2-3; 9 nucleotides agree with TRBD1. This CDR3 has 15 residues. After removal of 4 bases from V and 3 bases from J, the junction contained 5 bases not matched to a gene. Here the CDR3 reads CASSYRGLVTDTQYF. Here the CDR3 DNA reads TGTGCCAGCAGTTACAGGGGGCTAGTGACAGATACGCAGTATTTT.

The chain recombines TRBV5-1 with TRBJ1-4, with 9 positions matching TRBD1. V gave up 1 base and J gave up 5 bases; unmatched junction bases: 3. From germline, CDR1 is SGHRS and CDR2 YFSETQ. The CDR3 covers 15 residues. CDR3 nucleotide sequence: TGCGCCAGCAGCTTGCCCGGGACAGGGAATGAAAAACTGTTTTTT. Its translation: CASSLPGTGNEKLFF.